What follows are 20 T cell receptor beta chains derived from one specimen sequenced in a study of cytomegalovirus exposure and HLA in healthy donors. Primers: 60 Vbeta forward and 13 Jbeta reverse. Sequencing used immunoSEQ multiplex PCR; TCRdb keeps in-frame clones, though not all of them. The data hold 110,000 to 150,000 clones, with around 79% observed a single time. Sequenced: PBMCs. These receptor sequences come from a male donor in good health and CMV-seronegative.

This clone was seen a handful of times. The gene calls are TRBV6-5 and TRBJ2-5; TRBD1 aligns across 9 bases. The junction had 8 bases not matched to a gene; V was cut back by 6 bases and J by 3 bases. Germline CDR1 is MNHEY and CDR2 is SVGAGI. The CDR3 has 15 amino acids. Here the CDR3 reads CASSRWTGAEETQYF. The CDR3 DNA follows: TGTGCCAGCAGCCGGTGGACAGGGGCTGAAGAGACCCAGTACTTC.

This clone was observed a single time. The rearrangement joins TRBV7-9 to TRBJ1-4, with 10 bases matching TRBD1. V trimming: 8 bases; J trimming: 7 bases; junction bases outside the gene matches: 7. Germline-derived CDR1 and CDR2 are SEHNR and FQNEAQ (reference sequence). This CDR3 has 14 amino acids. The CDR3 bases are TGTGCCAGCGGATTAGGACAGGGGGTTGAAAAACTGTTTTTT. Its translation: CASGLGQGVEKLFF.

The rearrangement joins TRBV19 to TRBJ1-5; D unresolved. The germline gives CDR1 LNHDA, CDR2 SQIVND (reference sequence). The CDR3 is 13 amino acids. Trimming left V 5 bases short and J 2 bases short, with 7 bases between. The DNA of the CDR3 is TGTGCCAGTAGTGGGCTCGGCAATCAGCCCCAGCATTTT. The encoded protein is CASSGLGNQPQHF.

Details on this clone: The junction departs from the called germline gene at one end, perhaps through a read error. The V call is TRBV7-9, the J call TRBJ2-7, with 9 bases aligning to TRBD1. Per the germline V gene, CDR1 is SEHNR and CDR2 is FQNEAQ (reference sequence). The CDR3 is made up of 14 amino acids. The CDR3 nucleotides read TGTTCCAGCAGCCGTAGACAGGGGGTGAACGAGCAGTACTTC. Translated, it gives CSSSRRQGVNEQYF.

The chain uses TRBV18 and TRBJ2-7, with 9 bases aligning to TRBD1. Germline loops: CDR1 KGHSH, CDR2 LQKENI. V lost 4 bases and J lost 7; bases outside the gene matches: 5. The CDR3 is 13 amino acids. The CDR3 bases are TGTGCCAGCTCACTACAGGGGGCGCGGGAGCAGTACTTC. As protein: CASSLQGAREQYF.

Note on this clone: A junction boundary mismatches the germline segment, possibly from a read error. The genes are TRBV7-9 and TRBJ2-2; no definite D call. This CDR3 is built from 12 residues. Germline CDR1 is SEHNR and CDR2 is FQNEAQ (reference sequence). The CDR3, as DNA: TGTTCCAGCAGCCCCGTGACCGGGGAGCTGTTTTTT. This translates into CSSSPVTGELFF. Drawing the rest from reference TRBV7-9 and TRBJ2-2, the complete variable domain is DTGVSQNPRHKITKRGQNVTFRCDPISEHNRLYWYRQTLGQGPEFLTYFQNEAQLEKSRLLSDRFSAERPKGSFSTLEIQRTEQGDSAMYLCSSSPVTGELFFGEGSRLTVL.

This chain links TRBV19 with TRBJ1-2; the D is unclear. V lost 7 bases and J lost 4, with 19 bases in between. This CDR3 is 15 amino acids long. Germline CDR1 LNHDA, CDR2 SQIVND (reference sequence). CDR3 sequence: CASTPGPVTPYGYTF. The CDR3 DNA reads as TGTGCCAGTACTCCAGGTCCCGTTACACCCTATGGCTACACCTTC.

The V and J genes are TRBV7-9 and TRBJ2-1; TRBD1 might be the D (6 bases). This CDR3 is 16 amino acids long. Trimming took 4 bases from V and 2 from J, leaving 15 bases between them. The V gene's germline CDR1 is SEHNR and CDR2 FQNEAQ (reference sequence). Here the CDR3 DNA reads TGTGCCAGCAGCTCCAGAGGACAGCCGACCTACAATGAGCAGTTCTTC. It is translated as CASSSRGQPTYNEQFF.

This chain connects TRBV6-1 to TRBJ1-5, with TRBD1 matching over 7 bases. Germline trimming cut 2 bases from V and 0 bases from J; bases unmatched to any gene: 4. The CDR3 runs to 16 residues. Looked up from germline, CDR1 is MNHNS and CDR2 is SASEGT. Here the CDR3 DNA reads TGTGCCAGCAGTGAACAGGGGGTCTATAGCAATCAGCCCCAGCATTTT. Translated, it gives CASSEQGVYSNQPQHF.

A remark on this clone: Germline is not matched at one junction end, which may reflect a read error. The chain is built from TRBV7-7 and TRBJ2-2; D possibly uses TRBD1 or TRBD2 (6 bases each). Germline V gives CDR1 SSHAT, CDR2 FNYEAQ (reference sequence). This CDR3 region has 14 residues. The CDR3 loop reads CASRGLLNTGELFF. The CDR3 nucleotides read TGTGCTAGCAGGGGACTGTTGAACACCGGGGAGCTGTTTTTT.

The chain has TRBV18 and TRBJ2-7, with D unresolved. Germline loops: CDR1 KGHSH, CDR2 LQKENI. The CDR3 loop spans 14 amino acids. Trimming removed 0 bases from V and 3 bases from J, with 9 bases in between. The CDR3: CASSPPSVLYEQYF. The CDR3 coding sequence is TGTGCCAGCTCACCACCGAGTGTTCTCTACGAGCAGTACTTC. Variable domain in full (rest from reference TRBV18 and TRBJ2-7): NAGVMQNPRHLVRRRGQEARLRCSPMKGHSHVYWYRQLPEEGLKFMVYLQKENIIDESGMPKERFSAEFPKEGPSILRIQQVVRGDSAAYFCASSPPSVLYEQYFGPGTRLTVT.

The chain joins TRBV6-5 to TRBJ1-6; 8 nucleotides line up with TRBD1. The CDR3 is 15 amino acids. V gave up 7 bases and J gave up 5 bases; unmatched junction bases: 7. The V gene's germline CDR1 is MNHEY and CDR2 SVGAGI. DNA of the CDR3: TGTGCCAGCACCCAGGGGGCTAAGAATAATTCACCCCTCCACTTT. Amino acids: CASTQGAKNNSPLHF.

The chain couples TRBV2 to TRBJ1-2, with D unresolved. The length of the CDR3 is 13 residues. V lost 1 base and J 3 bases, leaving 6 bases between the germline ends. CDR1 is SNHLY and CDR2 is FYNNEI in the germline V gene. The CDR3 region is CASSEVSDYGYTF. The CDR3 region has the DNA TGTGCCAGCAGTGAAGTGTCAGACTATGGCTACACCTTC. Variable domain in full (rest from reference TRBV2 and TRBJ1-2): EPEVTQTPSHQVTQMGQEVILRCVPISNHLYFYWYRQILGQKVEFLVSFYNNEISEKSEIFDDQFSVERPDGSNFTLKIRSTKLEDSAMYFCASSEVSDYGYTFGSGTRLTVV.

The CDR3 region is CAWRALKGSYEKLFF. CDR3 sequence (DNA): TGTGCCTGGAGGGCCCTTAAGGGGTCGTATGAAAAACTGTTTTTT. The rearrangement joins TRBV30 to TRBJ1-4, with D maybe TRBD1 (5 bases). The CDR3 length is 15 residues. Germline loops: CDR1 GTSNPN, CDR2 SVGIG (reference sequence). Trimming removed 3 bases at V and 6 bases at J, with 17 bases between.

The chain recombines TRBV7-2 with TRBJ1-6; TRBD1 is a possible D gene (6 bases). The CDR3 runs to 15 residues. Germline V gene sequence: CDR1 SGHTA, CDR2 FQGNSA. V lost 0 bases to trimming and J lost 4 bases, with 7 bases between them. Here the CDR3 reads CASSLAGTYNSPLHF. Here the CDR3 DNA reads TGTGCCAGCAGCTTAGCTGGGACATATAATTCACCCCTCCACTTT.

Here the CDR3 reads CASRRTGGSNQPQHF. In nucleotides, the CDR3 is TGTGCCAGCAGACGGACAGGGGGAAGCAATCAGCCCCAGCATTTT. The rearrangement joins TRBV2 to TRBJ1-5; TRBD1 matches 10 bases. The CDR3 runs 15 residues. The V segment lost 6 bases and the J segment 1 base; nucleotides outside the gene matches: 3. CDR1 and CDR2 (germline): SNHLY, FYNNEI.

The chain employs TRBV29-1 and TRBJ2-1; no reliable D call. The germline V and J ends were trimmed by 3 bases and 0 bases, with 9 bases remaining between them. The CDR3 spans 14 residues. Germline V gene data show CDR1 as SQVTM and CDR2 as ANQGSEA. Written as DNA, the CDR3 is TGCAGCGTTGAGGTTGACTTCTCCTACAATGAGCAGTTCTTC. It is translated as CSVEVDFSYNEQFF.

This clone was picked up one time. This chain links TRBV7-8 with TRBJ2-3, with TRBD1 matching over 7 bases. The CDR3 has 16 amino acids. Germline loops: CDR1 SGHVS, CDR2 FQNEAQ. Trimming removed 5 bases from V and 0 bases from J; junction bases left unmatched: 8. For the CDR3, the DNA is TGTGCCAGCAGCCCATCCGGACAGGATAGCACAGATACGCAGTATTTT. This codes for CASSPSGQDSTDTQYF.

The genes are TRBV6-6 and TRBJ1-3; TRBD1 matches at 8 bases. Germline V gives CDR1 MNHNY, CDR2 SVGAGI (reference sequence). This CDR3 is 13 amino acids long. V was clipped by 8 bases and J by 4 bases; unmatched bases: 4. CDR3 loop: CASQGASGNTIYF. The CDR3, as DNA: TGTGCCAGCCAGGGGGCATCCGGAAACACCATATATTTT.

J is TRBJ2-5 and V is TRBV5-1, with D tentatively TRBD2 (5 bases). CDR1 is SGHRS, CDR2 YFSETQ, per germline. The CDR3 is 14 amino acids. The V end lost 0 bases, the J end lost 7 bases, and 13 bases lay between the germline ends. CDR3 residues: CASSLGGLEGTQYF. The CDR3 DNA is TGCGCCAGCAGCTTGGGTGGACTCGAGGGGACCCAGTACTTC.